This T cell receptor (beta chain) was identified in a study of T cell changes during pregnancy in multiple sclerosis. Clones were read by immunoSEQ multiplex PCR, and TCRdb kept only the in-frame ones, dropping some. The table lists tens of thousands of clones, around 92% of them singletons. The CDR3 contains 11 residues. V shed 4 bases and J shed 8 bases, with 6 bases lying between them. CDR1 and CDR2 from the germline V gene are SEHNR and FQNEAQ (reference sequence). This sequence was found in a female donor with multiple sclerosis, enrolled in a pregnancy study. J is TRBJ2-1 and V is TRBV7-9; a weak D match, TRBD1 (5 bases). This specimen was peripheral blood, taken before pregnancy. CDR3 nucleotides: TGTGCCAGCAGCTCAGGGTATGAGCAGTTCTTC. This gives the protein CASSSGYEQFF.